This entry features one T cell receptor (beta chain) sequence. The antigen remains undetermined. TCRdb processed the RT-PCR reads anew with MiXCR; each CDR3 protein has one entry. The table includes about 580,000 distinct CDR3 sequences, around 15% detected once. These data are taken from a study of response to subunit inactivated influenza vaccine. General study results and limits: Each seasonal flu vaccination may recruit only limited new T cells, authors suggested.

Trimming at V came to 5 bases and at J to 5 bases, leaving 6 bases not matched to a gene. There are 14 residues in the CDR3. Germline V gene data show CDR1 as SGHVS and CDR2 as FQNEAQ. The specimen comprised PBMCs from blood, sampled roughly 12 days after vaccination. The gene calls are TRBV7-8 and TRBJ2-7, with TRBD2 identical over 10 bases. The receptor's source is a man aged 45 to 65 who received an inactivated influenza vaccine. The CDR3 sequence: CASSLTSGTNEQYF. The CDR3 bases are TGTGCCAGCAGCCTTACTAGCGGGACTAACGAGCAGTACTTC.